What follows are 8 T cell receptor beta chains derived from one specimen sequenced in a study of radiotherapy plus CTLA-4 blockade in lung cancer. The data were produced by immunoSEQ multiplex PCR, yet TCRdb's version contains in-frame clones alone and is incomplete. The sample has 35,000 to 50,000 clones, 73% seen once. Source: peripheral blood, taken from a patient treated with radiotherapy plus ipilimumab. These receptors all come from a human donor with non-small cell lung cancer who had a complete response to radiotherapy plus ipilimumab.

The chain combines TRBV2 with TRBJ2-6; the D gene is possibly TRBD2 (6 bases). CDR3 size: 14 residues. Germline V gene sequence: CDR1 SNHLY, CDR2 FYNNEI. Trimming took 6 bases from V and 0 from J, leaving 6 bases between them. In nucleotides, the CDR3 is TGTGCCAGCAGGGAGGGCTCTGGGGCCAACGTCCTGACTTTC. Encoded protein: CASREGSGANVLTF.

This clone was recorded a few times. V and J are TRBV10-3 and TRBJ1-1, with a tentative D call TRBD1 (5 bases). V shed 8 bases and J shed 1 base, with 5 bases lying between them. Germline V lookup: CDR1 ENHRY, CDR2 SYGVKD. The CDR3 sequence is 11 residues long. The CDR3 DNA reads TGTGCCATCGGGGCGAACACTGAAGCTTTCTTT. Translation gives CAIGANTEAFF.

The DNA of the CDR3 is TGTGCCAGCAGCTTATCCCCAGGGTCGAACACTGAAGCTTTCTTT. This translates into CASSLSPGSNTEAFF. The genes are TRBV11-2 and TRBJ1-1, with a weak D call TRBD1 (5 bases). Trimming stripped 2 bases from V and 1 base from J, with 11 bases between. The germline CDR1 and CDR2 sequences are SGHAT and FQNNGV. The CDR3 spans 15 residues.

The V and J genes are TRBV15 and TRBJ2-7; D is perhaps TRBD2 (6 bases). Germline assignment: CDR1 LNHNV and CDR2 YYDKDF (reference sequence). The ends were cut back, 3 bases at V and 2 bases at J, with 11 bases in the middle. There are 14 residues in the CDR3. The CDR3 bases are TGTGCCACCAGCAGTGGAGGGCCGACCTACGAGCAGTACTTC. It yields the protein CATSSGGPTYEQYF. Based on the CDR3 plus reference TRBV15 and TRBJ2-7, the full variable domain is DAMVIQNPRYQVTQFGKPVTLSCSQTLNHNVMYWYQQKSSQAPKLLFHYYDKDFNNEADTPDNFQSRRPNTSFCFLDIRSPGLGDTAMYLCATSSGGPTYEQYFGPGTRLTVT.

V is TRBV30 and J is TRBJ2-5; 8 positions agree with TRBD1. The J call may be in error: the DNA end matches TRBJ2-7 better. The CDR3 has 12 amino acids. Germline CDR1 and CDR2: GTSNPN and SVGIG (reference sequence). CDR3 protein: CAGQGKRNEQYF. In DNA, the CDR3 is TGTGCCGGACAGGGAAAAAGGAACGAGCAGTACTTC.

The V call is TRBV15, the J call TRBJ2-7; D ambiguous. Trimming took off 1 base at V and 6 bases at J, with 13 bases between the two ends. Germline CDR1 and CDR2: LNHNV and YYDKDF (reference sequence). The CDR3 extends over 14 amino acids. The CDR3 DNA follows: TGTGCCACCAGCAGAGTTCCCTACGATATCGAGCAGTACTTC. This sequence encodes CATSRVPYDIEQYF.

The chain combines TRBV7-2 with TRBJ1-1; D not resolved. Trimming removed 1 base from V and 4 bases from J, with 7 bases in between. Germline CDR1 is SGHTA and CDR2 is FQGNSA. CDR3 length: 13 residues. The CDR3 loop is CASSLEMSTEAFF. Written as DNA, the CDR3 is TGTGCCAGCAGCTTAGAAATGAGCACTGAAGCTTTCTTT.

The rearrangement links TRBV6-4 to TRBJ2-3; D is possibly TRBD1 (7 bases). The V end lost 0 bases, the J end lost 10 bases, and 11 bases lay between the germline ends. CDR3 length: 13 amino acids. Per germline, CDR1 MRHNA and CDR2 SNTAGT. The CDR3 DNA reads TGTGCCAGCAGTGACTCCAGGGGGGATGCGCAGTATTTT. Protein sequence: CASSDSRGDAQYF.